One sample yielded the 22 T cell receptor beta chains listed below, sequenced in a study of blood T cells in healthy people across ages. A second PCR of about 7 to 11 cycles used a sample-barcoded 5' primer and a J-beta primer mix. TCRdb used MiXCR to reprocess the 5' RACE reads, holding one entry per CDR3 protein. The table includes about 570,000 distinct CDR3 sequences, approximately 27% detected once. The sample consisted of blood. The receptors here all came from a woman aged 70 to 79 in good health.

The rearrangement uses TRBV7-9 and TRBJ2-7; D might be TRBD1 (6 bases). The germline V gene encodes CDR1 SEHNR and CDR2 FQNEAQ (reference sequence). Trimming took 4 bases from V and 0 from J, leaving 16 bases between them. This CDR3 region has 16 residues. The CDR3, as DNA: TGTGCCAGCAGCTCGACAGGATGGCCGGGCTCCTACGAGCAGTACTTC. Encoded protein: CASSSTGWPGSYEQYF.

The sample holds one count of this clonotype. The chain carries TRBV6-2 or TRBV6-3 and TRBJ1-1; possible D gene TRBD1, 6 bases. Trimming stripped 7 bases from V and 5 bases from J, with 17 bases between. Looked up from germline, CDR1 is MNHEY and CDR2 is SVGEGT. The length of the CDR3 is 14 residues. The CDR3: CASNPRGGKTEAFF. The CDR3 bases are TGTGCCAGCAACCCCCGAGGGGGAAAGACTGAAGCTTTCTTT.

This clonotype was seen only a few times. The rearrangement joins TRBV4-3 to TRBJ2-3, with 12 bases fitting TRBD2. V lost 0 bases and J lost 4; bases outside the gene matches: 5. Germline CDR1 reads LGHNA; CDR2 reads YSLEER. This CDR3 contains 17 residues. This CDR3 reads CASSQDPSGGAADTQYF. The CDR3 bases are TGCGCCAGCAGCCAAGATCCTAGCGGGGGGGCTGCAGATACGCAGTATTTT.

This clonotype was found a few times. The chain has TRBV20-1 and TRBJ2-3; 7 positions match TRBD2. Trimming removed 0 bases from V and 2 bases from J; junction bases left unmatched: 5. Per germline, CDR1 DFQATT and CDR2 SNEGSKA (reference sequence). CDR3 length: 15 amino acids. CDR3 nucleotides: TGCAGTGCTAGAGATCCCCGACTAGCCACAGATACGCAGTATTTT. Residues: CSARDPRLATDTQYF.

This clonotype was seen a single time. V usage is TRBV7-9 and J usage is TRBJ1-5, with D possibly TRBD1 on 5 matching bases. The V gene lost 5 bases and the J gene lost 4 bases, with 12 bases spanning the gap. This CDR3 has 14 residues. Germline lookup yields CDR1 SEHNR and CDR2 FQNEAQ (reference sequence). Here the CDR3 reads CASSAGLRNQPQHF. The CDR3, as DNA: TGTGCCAGCAGCGCGGGGCTTAGAAATCAGCCCCAGCATTTT.

The chain joins TRBV19 to TRBJ1-2; no clear D gene. In germline, CDR1 is LNHDA, CDR2 SQIVND (reference sequence). Trimming took 6 bases from V and 2 from J, leaving 7 bases between them. CDR3 length equals 12 residues. The CDR3 reads CASRSRNYGYTF. The CDR3 DNA follows: TGTGCCAGTAGGTCCAGAAACTATGGCTACACCTTC.

The CDR3 nucleotides are TGCGCCAGCAGCCAAGATTGGGGAGGGAAAGCTTTCTTT. It translates to CASSQDWGGKAFF. The V and J genes are TRBV4-3 and TRBJ1-1, with unresolved D. From germline, CDR1 is LGHNA and CDR2 YSLEER. The CDR3 extends over 13 amino acids. The germline V and J ends were trimmed by 0 bases and 9 bases, with 11 bases remaining between them.

The J gene is TRBJ1-1, the V gene TRBV20-1, with 12 bases that match TRBD1. Germline CDR1 and CDR2: DFQATT and SNEGSKA (reference sequence). Trimming at V came to 0 bases and at J to 1 base, leaving 6 bases not matched to a gene. This CDR3 is built from 17 residues. This CDR3 reads CSARETGTGGGNTEAFF. As DNA, the CDR3 is TGCAGTGCTAGAGAAACCGGGACAGGGGGCGGGAACACTGAAGCTTTCTTT.

The chain recombines TRBV5-1 with TRBJ2-1, with 9 positions matching TRBD2. The CDR3 consists of 16 residues. CDR1 is SGHRS, CDR2 YFSETQ, per germline. Trimming cost V 1 base and J 1 base; bases outside gene matches: 3. CDR3 sequence: CASSLPRGGSYNEQFF. CDR3 bases: TGCGCCAGCAGCTTGCCGCGGGGGGGTTCCTACAATGAGCAGTTCTTC.

This clonotype was detected many times. V is TRBV7-3 and J is TRBJ2-5; TRBD2 matches at 14 bases. The V and J ends lost 5 bases and 4 bases, in that order; junction bases with no gene match: 6. This CDR3 has 16 amino acids. CDR1 is SGHTA, CDR2 FQGTGA, per germline. CDR3 nucleotides: TGTGCCAGCAGCCCCGGACTAGCGGGGGGACGAGAGACCCAGTACTTC. It specifies CASSPGLAGGRETQYF.

The chain has TRBV7-2 and TRBJ2-1; 8 positions match TRBD1. Germline values: CDR1 SGHTA, CDR2 FQGNSA. The J segment lost 10 bases and the V segment lost 5 bases, leaving 7 bases of the junction unmatched. The CDR3 runs 13 residues. DNA of the CDR3: TGTGCCAGCAGCATCAAGACAGGGGCCGAGCAGTTCTTC. As protein: CASSIKTGAEQFF.

The V and J genes are TRBV9 and TRBJ2-1, with 13 nucleotides matching TRBD2. CDR1 and CDR2 from the germline V gene are SGDLS and YYNGEE. This CDR3 has 16 residues. Trimming took 2 bases from V and 9 from J; bases not matched to a gene: 8. Here the CDR3 reads CASSVTSGGAGIEQFF. The CDR3 region has the DNA TGTGCCAGCAGCGTTACTAGCGGGGGGGCCGGCATTGAGCAGTTCTTC. The whole variable domain, filled in from reference TRBV9 and TRBJ2-1, reads DSGVTQTPKHLITATGQRVTLRCSPRSGDLSVYWYQQSLDQGLQFLIQYYNGEERAKGNILERFSAQQFPDLHSELNLSSLELGDSALYFCASSVTSGGAGIEQFFGPGTRLTVL.

V and J are TRBV5-1 and TRBJ1-5; the D is unclear. The CDR3 loop spans 11 amino acids. Trimming removed 4 bases at V and 7 bases at J, with 6 bases between. Germline CDR1 and CDR2: SGHRS and YFSETQ. CDR3 loop: CASSTHQPQHF. In DNA, the CDR3 is TGCGCCAGCAGCACCCACCAGCCCCAGCATTTT.

This clonotype was found once. This chain links TRBV25-1 with TRBJ1-4; tentatively, D is TRBD1 (5 bases). CDR3 length: 15 residues. Trimming stripped 2 bases from V and 2 bases from J, with 9 bases between. CDR1 is MGHDK and CDR2 is SYGVNS in the germline V gene. CDR3 residues: CASSEGWDTNEKLFF. The CDR3 DNA follows: TGTGCCAGCAGTGAAGGGTGGGACACTAATGAAAAACTGTTTTTT.

The V gene is TRBV2, the J gene TRBJ1-3; the D is unclear. This CDR3 is 15 amino acids long. The germline V gene encodes CDR1 SNHLY and CDR2 FYNNEI. V lost 3 bases and J lost 0, with 9 bases in between. CDR3 protein: CASSEGRSSGNTIYF. The CDR3 nucleotides read TGTGCCAGCAGTGAGGGCCGAAGCTCTGGAAACACCATATATTTT. Full variable domain (missing parts from reference TRBV2 and TRBJ1-3): EPEVTQTPSHQVTQMGQEVILRCVPISNHLYFYWYRQILGQKVEFLVSFYNNEISEKSEIFDDQFSVERPDGSNFTLKIRSTKLEDSAMYFCASSEGRSSGNTIYFGEGSWLTVV.

This clonotype was seen more than once but under ten times. CDR3 in amino acids: CSARSPIQAYEQYF. The CDR3 bases are TGCAGTGCTCGGAGCCCAATCCAAGCCTACGAGCAGTACTTC. The chain couples TRBV20-1 to TRBJ2-7; no reliable D call. The germline V gene encodes CDR1 DFQATT and CDR2 SNEGSKA (reference sequence). The V gene lost 5 bases and the J gene lost 2 bases, with 16 bases spanning the gap. CDR3 size: 14 residues.

In its sample, this clonotype was seen a few times. The CDR3 coding sequence is TGCGCCAGCAGCTTTCAGGGACAGAACTATGGCTACACCTTC. Protein sequence: CASSFQGQNYGYTF. This chain uses TRBV5-1 with TRBJ1-2, with TRBD1 identical over 7 bases. This CDR3 spans 14 amino acids. With V trimmed by 2 bases and J by 2 bases, 3 bases remained unmatched. Germline V gene lookup returns CDR1 SGHRS and CDR2 YFSETQ.

V gene TRBV29-1 combines with J gene TRBJ1-2; tentative D call: TRBD1 (6 bases). The CDR3 has 17 residues. V lost 4 bases and J lost 3, with 24 bases in between. Germline V gene data show CDR1 as SQVTM and CDR2 as ANQGSEA. This CDR3 reads CSVVGGGAESIYYGYTF. The CDR3 DNA is TGCAGCGTTGTTGGAGGGGGGGCAGAGTCTATATACTATGGCTACACCTTC.

As for this clonotype: One end of the junction fails to match germline, which may point to a read error. The chain is built from TRBV6-2 or TRBV6-3 and TRBJ1-4; TRBD1 agrees at 10 bases. This CDR3 is 16 amino acids long. Germline CDR1 and CDR2: MNHEY and SVGEGT. The CDR3 here is CASSRYAGTGDEKLFF. DNA for the CDR3: TGCGCCAGCAGTCGATACGCCGGGACAGGGGATGAAAAACTGTTTTTT.

The chain has TRBV20-1 and TRBJ1-1; TRBD1 aligns across 11 bases. This CDR3 comprises 14 residues. V gave up 0 bases and J gave up 4 bases; unmatched junction bases: 1. Germline assignment: CDR1 DFQATT and CDR2 SNEGSKA (reference sequence). CDR3 DNA: TGCAGTGCTAGAGACGGGACAGGGGGCACTGAAGCTTTCTTT. It translates to CSARDGTGGTEAFF.

This clonotype was seen only a few times. The rearrangement joins TRBV5-1 to TRBJ2-7; TRBD1 is a possible D gene (5 bases). CDR3 length equals 13 residues. V was pared by 3 bases and J by 2 bases, with 9 bases between. Germline assignment: CDR1 SGHRS and CDR2 YFSETQ. CDR3 DNA sequence: TGCGCCAGCAGCTGGGGCCAAGCCTACGAGCAGTACTTC. Its translation: CASSWGQAYEQYF.

The V call is TRBV5-6, the J call TRBJ2-3; 7 bases are a match to TRBD2. Trimming took 0 bases from V and 2 from J; bases not matched to a gene: 3. The germline gives CDR1 SGHDT, CDR2 YYEEEE. This CDR3 region has 15 residues. The CDR3 here is CASSLGGTITDTQYF. CDR3 nucleotide sequence: TGTGCCAGCAGCTTGGGAGGGACTATCACAGATACGCAGTATTTT.